These 11 T cell receptor beta chains came from one sample sequenced in a study of T cells after yellow fever vaccination. TCRdb processed the 5' RACE reads anew with MiXCR; each CDR3 protein has one entry. This sample has 300,000 to 350,000 distinct CDR3 sequences; about 4.5% occur once, and the top ten carry roughly a fifth. Sequencing was performed on PBMCs, taken 15 days after the yellow fever booster vaccination. These receptors were taken from a man between 18 and 35 years old who received the YFV17D yellow fever vaccine.

This clonotype has a handful of counts. J is TRBJ1-1 and V is TRBV6-5; TRBD1 is a possible D gene (6 bases). Germline loops: CDR1 MNHEY, CDR2 SVGAGI. This CDR3 has 14 residues. Between the trimmed V and J ends, which lost 7 bases and 3 bases, there was a span of 15 bases. CDR3 sequence: CASIRWGGHTEAFF. CDR3 DNA: TGTGCCAGCATTCGTTGGGGGGGGCACACTGAAGCTTTCTTT.

This chain connects TRBV2 to TRBJ2-2; D not resolved. The CDR3 spans 13 residues. Germline CDR1 is SNHLY and CDR2 is FYNNEI. Trimming shortened V by 3 bases and J by 4 bases, and 6 bases separated the two germline ends. The CDR3 region has the DNA TGTGCCAGCAGTGAGAGGTTCACCGGGGAGCTGTTTTTT. Its translation: CASSERFTGELFF.

This clonotype came up a few times. V and J are TRBV23-1 and TRBJ1-1; 7 positions agree with TRBD1. TRBV23-1 is an ORF for which the function is uncertain. The CDR3 is 15 residues long. Unmatched junction bases numbered 7, after V lost 5 bases and J lost 1 base. The CDR3 nucleotides read TGCGCCAGCAGTGATATGACAGGGCGGAACACTGAAGCTTTCTTT. It yields the protein CASSDMTGRNTEAFF.

At least ten counts were recorded for this clonotype. The chain combines TRBV12-3 or TRBV12-4 with TRBJ2-3; D might be TRBD1 (6 bases). This CDR3 is built from 14 residues. V lost 3 bases and J lost 2, with 9 bases in between. The CDR3 protein is CASSLWGPTDTQYF. For the CDR3, the DNA is TGTGCCAGCAGTTTGTGGGGGCCCACAGATACGCAGTATTTT.

In this sample, this clonotype turned up a few times. The chain has TRBV18 and TRBJ1-5; D might be TRBD1 (6 bases). The germline CDR1 and CDR2 sequences are KGHSH and LQKENI. The CDR3 is 17 amino acids. V was cut by 6 bases and J by 2 bases, with 20 bases left in between. The CDR3 sequence is CASSPNTGRGGNQPQHF. The DNA of the CDR3 is TGTGCCAGCTCGCCAAACACAGGGAGGGGAGGCAATCAGCCCCAGCATTTT.

The chain recombines TRBV20-1 with TRBJ1-5, with 8 bases matching TRBD1. Trimming took 0 bases from V and 11 from J; bases not matched to a gene: 9. The CDR3 runs to 14 residues. Germline CDR1 is DFQATT and CDR2 is SNEGSKA (reference sequence). CDR3 loop: CSARETGGKTAQHF. CDR3 nucleotides: TGCAGTGCTAGAGAAACAGGGGGTAAAACGGCCCAGCATTTT.

This clonotype was recorded a few times. CDR3 in DNA: TGCGCCAGCAGCCAGGGGGACAGGGCCCTCCACGAGCAGTACTTC. Protein product: CASSQGDRALHEQYF. This chain uses TRBV4-1 with TRBJ2-7; 9 positions match TRBD1. The CDR3 is 15 amino acids. From germline, CDR1 is MGHRA and CDR2 YSYEKL. With 3 bases clipped from V and 5 bases from J, the junction kept 8 bases outside the gene matches.

This clonotype was observed many times. This chain joins TRBV4-2 and TRBJ2-4, with D unresolved. Per the germline V gene, CDR1 is LGHNA and CDR2 is YNFKEQ. This CDR3 has 16 residues. V was shortened by 1 base and J by 5 bases, with 15 bases between the two germline ends. The CDR3 sequence is CASSQVSVLTQNIQYF. The CDR3 nucleotides are TGTGCCAGCAGCCAAGTCTCGGTTCTTACTCAAAACATTCAGTACTTC.

V and J are TRBV3-1 and TRBJ2-1; maybe TRBD2 (5 bases). V dropped 4 bases and J dropped 6 bases, with 10 bases sitting between them. Germline CDR1 and CDR2: LGHDT and YNNKEL (reference sequence). The CDR3 covers 13 residues. The CDR3 sequence: CASSPTRVNEQFF. CDR3 bases: TGTGCCAGCAGCCCAACTAGAGTCAATGAGCAGTTCTTC.

This clonotype was observed many times. The chain is built from TRBV27 and TRBJ2-7; D possibly uses TRBD1 or TRBD2 (5 bases each). V was clipped by 5 bases and J by 3 bases, with 14 bases between them. The CDR3 totals 14 residues. Looked up from germline, CDR1 is MNHEY and CDR2 is SMNVEV (reference sequence). In DNA form, the CDR3 reads TGTGCCAGCAGTCCTAGCCGGACAAGCTACGAGCAGTACTTC. It yields the protein CASSPSRTSYEQYF.

This clonotype occurred many times. V usage is TRBV10-3 and J usage is TRBJ2-1; the D gene could be TRBD1 or TRBD2 (5 bases each). The CDR3 length is 12 residues. Trimming shortened V by 0 bases and J by 16 bases, and 13 bases separated the two germline ends. Germline CDR1 is ENHRY and CDR2 is SYGVKD. CDR3 coding DNA: TGTGCCATCAGTGAGTCCAGGGACCTCACCTTCTTC. It translates to CAISESRDLTFF.